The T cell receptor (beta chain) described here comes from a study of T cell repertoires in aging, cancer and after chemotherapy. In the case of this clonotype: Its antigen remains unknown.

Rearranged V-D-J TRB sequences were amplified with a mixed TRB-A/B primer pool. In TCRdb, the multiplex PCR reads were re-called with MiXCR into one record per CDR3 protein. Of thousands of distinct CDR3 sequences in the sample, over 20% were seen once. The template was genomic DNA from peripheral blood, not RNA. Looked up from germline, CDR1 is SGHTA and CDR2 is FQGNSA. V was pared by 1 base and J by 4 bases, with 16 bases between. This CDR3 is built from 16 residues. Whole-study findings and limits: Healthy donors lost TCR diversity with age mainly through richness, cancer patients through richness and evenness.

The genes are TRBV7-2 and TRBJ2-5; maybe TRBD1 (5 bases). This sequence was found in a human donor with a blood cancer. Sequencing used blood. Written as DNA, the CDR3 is TGTGCCAGCAGCTTAGGGGGCTACGGGTCAAGAGAGACCCAGTACTTC. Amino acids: CASSLGGYGSRETQYF.